This TCR beta chain was sequenced in a study of early T cells in non-severe SARS-CoV-2 infection. This clonotype has at least ten counts. In TCRdb, the 5' RACE reads were re-called with MiXCR into one record per CDR3 protein. Among tens of thousands of distinct CDR3 sequences listed, around 6% were seen once. Per germline, CDR1 LNHDA and CDR2 SQIVND (reference sequence). The CDR3 is 15 amino acids. V was trimmed by 5 bases and J by 2 bases, leaving 15 bases between them. The clonotype originates from an adult who was a healthcare worker with PCR-confirmed SARS-CoV-2 infection or an uninfected control (not recorded which). The material sequenced was whole blood. This rearrangement joins TRBV19 to TRBJ1-2; maybe TRBD1 (6 bases). The CDR3 sequence is CASSPWTQGNYGYTF. The CDR3 coding sequence is TGTGCCAGTAGTCCCTGGACCCAGGGGAACTATGGCTACACCTTC.